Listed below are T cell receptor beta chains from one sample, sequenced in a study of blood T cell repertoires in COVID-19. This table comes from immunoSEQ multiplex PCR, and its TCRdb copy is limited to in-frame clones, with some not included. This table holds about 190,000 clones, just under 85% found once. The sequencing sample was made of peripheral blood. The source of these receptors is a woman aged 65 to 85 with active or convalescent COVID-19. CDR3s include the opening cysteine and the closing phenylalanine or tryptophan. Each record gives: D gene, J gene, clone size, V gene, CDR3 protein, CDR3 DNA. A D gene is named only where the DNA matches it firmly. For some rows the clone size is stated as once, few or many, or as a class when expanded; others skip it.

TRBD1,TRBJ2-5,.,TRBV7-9,CASSGQGFQETQYF,TGTGCCAGCAGCGGACAGGGTTTCCAAGAGACCCAGTACTTC
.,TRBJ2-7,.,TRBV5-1,CASRTSSGPYEQYF,TGCGCCAGCAGAACTAGTAGCGGACCCTACGAGCAGTACTTC
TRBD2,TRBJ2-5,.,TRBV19,CASSHPGGVQETQYF,TGTGCCAGTAGCCACCCCGGGGGGGTGCAAGAGACCCAGTACTTC
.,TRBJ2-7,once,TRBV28,CASSRTRGAIYEQYF,TGTGCCAGCAGCCGGACTAGGGGGGCAATATACGAGCAGTACTTC
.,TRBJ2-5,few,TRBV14,CASSHPGQGGETQYF,TGTGCCAGCAGCCACCCCGGACAGGGAGGGGAGACCCAGTACTTC
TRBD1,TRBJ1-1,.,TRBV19,CASSTTPGQGYRGLFAEAFF,TGTGCCAGTAGTACTACACCGGGACAGGGGTATAGGGGACTGTTCGCTGAAGCTTTCTTT
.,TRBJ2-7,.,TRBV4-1,CASSQRQTEGVYEQYF,TGCGCCAGCAGCCAACGGCAGACCGAGGGGGTCTACGAGCAGTACTTC
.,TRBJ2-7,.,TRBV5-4,CASSLSGSSYEQYF,TGTGCCAGCAGCCTTAGCGGAAGCTCCTACGAGCAGTACTTC
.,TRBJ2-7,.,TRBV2,CAKATGGTYEQYF,TGTGCCAAGGCGACAGGAGGTACCTACGAGCAGTACTTC
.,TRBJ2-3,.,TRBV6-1,CASSEAHGRGTDTQYF,TGTGCCAGCAGTGAAGCGCACGGTAGAGGCACAGATACGCAGTATTTT
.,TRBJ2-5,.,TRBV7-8,CASSPRTENQETQYF,TGTGCCAGCAGCCCCCGGACAGAGAACCAAGAGACCCAGTACTTC
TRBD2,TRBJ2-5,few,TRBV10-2,CASSDGGRRKETQYF,TGCGCCAGCAGTGACGGCGGGAGGAGGAAGGAGACCCAGTACTTC
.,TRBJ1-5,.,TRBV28,CASMSGGNQPQHF,TGTGCCAGCATGTCAGGGGGCAATCAGCCCCAGCATTTT
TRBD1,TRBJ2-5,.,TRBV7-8,CASSLRPGTGFQETQYF,TGTGCCAGCAGCTTAAGGCCCGGGACAGGCTTTCAAGAGACCCAGTACTTC
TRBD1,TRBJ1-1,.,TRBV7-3,CASSLRPRTGGAYTEAFF,TGTGCCAGCAGCTTAAGACCCCGGACAGGGGGCGCCTACACTGAAGCTTTCTTT
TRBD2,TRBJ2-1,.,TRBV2,CASKLAGATEQFF,TGTGCCAGCAAACTAGCGGGAGCTACTGAGCAGTTCTTC
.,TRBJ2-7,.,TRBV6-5,CASSRQAYSYEQYF,TGTGCCAGCAGTCGACAGGCCTACTCCTACGAGCAGTACTTC
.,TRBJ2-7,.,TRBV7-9,CASSLEAPQGEQYF,TGTGCCAGCAGCTTGGAGGCCCCACAGGGCGAGCAGTACTTC
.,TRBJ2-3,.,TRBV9,CASSTRRGTADTLTDTQYF,TGTGCCAGCAGCACAAGGCGCGGGACAGCGGACACTTTAACAGATACGCAGTATTTT
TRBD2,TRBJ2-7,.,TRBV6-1,CASSEGGRERESHEQYF,TGTGCCAGCAGTGAGGGAGGTAGGGAGCGGGAGTCCCACGAGCAGTACTTC
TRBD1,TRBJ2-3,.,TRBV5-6,CASSPGTGVSDTQYF,TGTGCCAGCAGTCCCGGGACAGGGGTGTCAGATACGCAGTATTTT
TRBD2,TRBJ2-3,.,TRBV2,CASRREGLITDTQYF,TGTGCCAGCAGGCGGGAGGGCCTTATAACAGATACGCAGTATTTT
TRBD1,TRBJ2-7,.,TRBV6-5,CASSYTEQGAEQYF,TGTGCCAGCAGTTACACCGAACAGGGGGCCGAGCAGTACTTC
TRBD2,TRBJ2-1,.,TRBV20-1,CSASPLAGGQNEQFF,TGCAGTGCTAGTCCCTTAGCGGGAGGGCAGAATGAGCAGTTCTTC
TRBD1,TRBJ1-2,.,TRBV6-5,CASSPSKGAQGYTF,TGTGCCAGCAGTCCCTCGAAGGGGGCGCAAGGCTACACCTTC
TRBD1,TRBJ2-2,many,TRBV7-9,CASSPRDRTNTGELFF,TGTGCCAGCAGCCCTCGGGACAGGACGAACACCGGGGAGCTGTTTTTT
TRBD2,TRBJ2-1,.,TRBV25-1,CASSVDAGVGLAAEQFF,TGTGCCAGCAGTGTTGATGCCGGAGTGGGACTAGCGGCTGAGCAGTTCTTC
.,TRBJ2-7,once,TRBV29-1,CSVEDLVSEQYF,TGCAGCGTTGAAGATCTAGTGAGCGAGCAGTACTTC
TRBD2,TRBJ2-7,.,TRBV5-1,CASSLMMDPSGYEQYF,TGCGCCAGCAGCCTCATGATGGACCCTAGCGGGTACGAGCAGTACTTC
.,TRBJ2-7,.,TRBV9,CASSPTGEVGMNEQYF,TGTGCCAGCAGCCCCACGGGGGAGGTGGGGATGAACGAGCAGTACTTC
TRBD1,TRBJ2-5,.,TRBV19,CASSIFWGQSNLGETQYF,TGTGCCAGTAGTATCTTCTGGGGACAGTCGAACTTAGGGGAGACCCAGTACTTC
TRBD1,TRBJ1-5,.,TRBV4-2,CASSQDTGTVNSNQPQHF,TGTGCCAGCAGCCAAGACACCGGGACAGTAAATAGCAATCAGCCCCAGCATTTT
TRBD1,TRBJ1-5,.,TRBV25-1,CASSETGWNQPQHF,TGTGCCAGCAGTGAGACAGGGTGGAATCAGCCCCAGCATTTT
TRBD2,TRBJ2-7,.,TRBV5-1,CASSLLTSGVYEQYF,TGCGCCAGCAGCTTGCTAACTAGCGGGGTCTACGAGCAGTACTTC
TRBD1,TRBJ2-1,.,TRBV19,CASSLDRGRVKEQFF,TGTGCCAGTAGTTTAGACAGGGGGCGGGTAAAAGAGCAGTTCTTC
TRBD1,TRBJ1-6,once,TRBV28,CASSGFPRDRGSKNNSPLHF,TGTGCCAGCAGTGGATTCCCCCGGGACAGGGGAAGTAAAAATAATTCACCCCTCCACTTT
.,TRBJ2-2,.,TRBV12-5,CASGYSSNTGELFF,TGTGCTAGTGGTTATTCCTCGAACACCGGGGAGCTGTTTTTT
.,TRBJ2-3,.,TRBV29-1,CSARDLNTQYF,TGCAGCGCCAGGGACTTAAATACGCAGTATTTT
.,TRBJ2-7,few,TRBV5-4,CASSLDPGVSYEQYF,TGTGCCAGCAGCTTGGATCCGGGGGTGAGCTACGAGCAGTACTTC
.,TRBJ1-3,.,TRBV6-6,CASTSLTSPGNTIYF,TGTGCCAGCACCAGTCTGACATCCCCTGGAAACACCATATATTTT
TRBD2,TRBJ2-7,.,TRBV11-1,CASSLGAGGREQYF,TGTGCCAGCAGCTTAGGAGCGGGAGGGAGAGAGCAGTACTTC
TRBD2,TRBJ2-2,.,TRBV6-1,CASSEQRGRANGELFF,TGTGCCAGCAGTGAACAACGCGGGAGGGCCAACGGGGAGCTGTTTTTT
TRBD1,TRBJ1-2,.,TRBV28,CASSPAGTGVGYTF,TGTGCCAGCAGTCCCGCCGGGACAGGGGTCGGCTACACCTTC
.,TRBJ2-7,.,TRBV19,CASSHRESFYEQYF,TGTGCCAGTAGCCACAGGGAATCTTTCTACGAGCAGTACTTC
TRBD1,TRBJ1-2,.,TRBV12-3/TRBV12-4,CASSWDRNYGYTF,TGTGCCAGCAGTTGGGACAGGAACTATGGCTACACCTTC
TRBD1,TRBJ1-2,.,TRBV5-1,CASSLARGTNYGYTF,TGCGCCAGCAGCTTGGCCAGGGGGACTAACTATGGCTACACCTTC
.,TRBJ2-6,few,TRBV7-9,CASSLESSGANVLTF,TGTGCCAGCAGCTTAGAATCGTCTGGGGCCAACGTCCTGACTTTC
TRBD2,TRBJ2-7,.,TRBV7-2,CASSPKGLAGGYEQYF,TGTGCCAGCAGCCCCAAGGGGTTAGCGGGAGGTTACGAGCAGTACTTC
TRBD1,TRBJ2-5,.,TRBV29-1,CSVLPRGETQYF,TGCAGCGTTCTCCCCAGGGGGGAGACCCAGTACTTC
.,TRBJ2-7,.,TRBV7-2,CASSDGLVAPISYEQYF,TGTGCCAGCAGCGATGGGCTAGTAGCGCCGATTTCGTACGAGCAGTACTTC
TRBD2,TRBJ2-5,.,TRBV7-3,CASSQTGLAGETQYF,TGTGCCAGCAGTCAAACGGGACTAGCGGGAGAGACCCAGTACTTC
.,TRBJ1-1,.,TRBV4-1,CASRTWFRSNTEAFF,TGCGCCAGCAGAACTTGGTTCAGGTCGAACACTGAAGCTTTCTTT
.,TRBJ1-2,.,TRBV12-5,CASSRGANYGYTF,TGTGCTAGTTCCAGGGGAGCTAACTATGGCTACACCTTC
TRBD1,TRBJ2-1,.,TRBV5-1,CASSWGQVVDEQFF,TGCGCCAGCAGCTGGGGACAGGTAGTAGATGAGCAGTTCTTC
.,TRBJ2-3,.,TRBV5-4,CASSVQGPDTQYF,TGTGCCAGCAGCGTGCAGGGTCCCGATACGCAGTATTTT
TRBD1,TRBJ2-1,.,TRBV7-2,CASSYDRVDEQFF,TGTGCCAGCAGCTACGACAGGGTCGATGAGCAGTTCTTC
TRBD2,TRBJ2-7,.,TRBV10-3,CATRTSGNNYEQYF,TGTGCCACCAGGACTAGCGGGAATAACTACGAGCAGTACTTC
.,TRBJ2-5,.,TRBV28,CASSYIPRTAKQETQYF,TGTGCCAGCAGCTACATACCCCGGACAGCCAAGCAGGAGACCCAGTACTTC
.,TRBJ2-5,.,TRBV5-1,CASRSERDIQETQYF,TGCGCCAGCCGGTCAGAGCGGGACATCCAAGAGACCCAGTACTTC
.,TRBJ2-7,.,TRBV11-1,CASSLAPRYEQYF,TGTGCCAGCAGCTTAGCCCCTCGCTACGAGCAGTACTTC